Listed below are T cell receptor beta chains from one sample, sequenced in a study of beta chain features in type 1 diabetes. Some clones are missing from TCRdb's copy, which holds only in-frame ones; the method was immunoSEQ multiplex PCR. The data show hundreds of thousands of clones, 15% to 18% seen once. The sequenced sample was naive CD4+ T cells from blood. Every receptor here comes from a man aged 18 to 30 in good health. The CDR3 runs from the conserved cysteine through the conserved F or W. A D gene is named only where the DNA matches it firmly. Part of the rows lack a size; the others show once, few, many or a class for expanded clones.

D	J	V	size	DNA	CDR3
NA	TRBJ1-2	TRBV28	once	TGTGCCAGCAGTTCAACAGGATTGGCTAACTATGGCTACACCTTC	CASSSTGLANYGYTF
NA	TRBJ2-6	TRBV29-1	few	TGCAGCGTCCGAAAGGGACCTGGGGCCAACGTCCTGACTTTC	CSVRKGPGANVLTF
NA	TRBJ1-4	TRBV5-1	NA	TGCGCCAGCAGCTTCTGGGGGGCTTACGAAAAACTGTTTTTT	CASSFWGAYEKLFF
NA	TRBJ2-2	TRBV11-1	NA	TGTGCCAGCAGCTCCTCCGGAGTCACCGGGGAGCTGTTTTTT	CASSSSGVTGELFF
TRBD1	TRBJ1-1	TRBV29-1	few	TGCAGCGTGGACAGGGGAACTTTT	CSVDRGTF
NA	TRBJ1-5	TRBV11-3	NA	TGTGCCAGCAGCTTCCCCCGGCCCCAGCATTTT	CASSFPRPQHF
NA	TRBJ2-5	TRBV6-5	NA	TGTGTGGTCACGATCAGAGAGACCCAGTACTTC	CVVTIRETQYF
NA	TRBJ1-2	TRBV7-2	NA	TGTGCCAGCAGCCCCGCCTCCTATGGCTACACCTTC	CASSPASYGYTF
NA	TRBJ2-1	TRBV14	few	TGTGCCACCCTCCCGTCCTCGCGAGGGACCTACAATGAGCAGTTCTTC	CATLPSSRGTYNEQFF
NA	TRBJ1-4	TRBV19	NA	TGTGCCAGTAGTGAGGGCAGCACAGGTGAAAAACTGTTTTTT	CASSEGSTGEKLFF
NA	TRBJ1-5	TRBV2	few	TGTGCCAGCAGTGAAACGTCGGGCAATCAGCCCCAGCATTTT	CASSETSGNQPQHF
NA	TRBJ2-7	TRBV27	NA	TGTGCCAGCAGCTCAACCAAGGGAAAAGTCTCCTACGAGCAGTACTTC	CASSSTKGKVSYEQYF
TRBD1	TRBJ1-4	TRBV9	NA	TGTGCCAGCAGCTCAGGGGGTCCTAATGAAAAACTGTTTTTT	CASSSGGPNEKLFF
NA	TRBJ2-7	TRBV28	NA	TGTGCCAGCAGTTTCGACGGGGGAAATGGTGAGCAGTACTTC	CASSFDGGNGEQYF
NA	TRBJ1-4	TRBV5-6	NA	TGTGCCAGCAGCCTGGGTCGCGGTAATGAAAAACTGTTTTTT	CASSLGRGNEKLFF
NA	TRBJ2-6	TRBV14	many	TGTGCCAGCAGCGTACACGCCGTTGGGGCCAACGTCCTGACTTTC	CASSVHAVGANVLTF
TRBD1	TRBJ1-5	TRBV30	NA	TGTGCCTTGGACAGGGGAGGGAATCAGCCCCAGCATTTT	CALDRGGNQPQHF
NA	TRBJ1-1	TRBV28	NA	TGTGCCAGCACCTCCGACCAAGGGAACACTGAAGCTTTCTTT	CASTSDQGNTEAFF
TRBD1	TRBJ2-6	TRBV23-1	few	TGCGCCAGCAGTCAATGCAACCGGGACAGGGGTCCCTACCCTCTCTCTGGGGCCAACGTCCTGACTTTC	CASSQCNRDRGPYPLSGANVLTF
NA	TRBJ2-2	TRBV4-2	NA	TGTGCCAGCAGCCAAGTGGGGACTTCTTTCGGGGAGCTGTTTTTT	CASSQVGTSFGELFF
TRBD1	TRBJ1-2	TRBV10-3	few	TGTGCCATCACTCGGGACAGGGGGGTTAATGGCTACACCTTC	CAITRDRGVNGYTF
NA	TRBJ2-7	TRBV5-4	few	TGTGCCAGCAGCTTGGCCAGGGGCTACGAGCAGTACTTC	CASSLARGYEQYF
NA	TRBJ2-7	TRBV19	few	TGTGCCAGTAGCCTGACGACTACGAGCTTCCACGAGCAGTACTTC	CASSLTTTSFHEQYF
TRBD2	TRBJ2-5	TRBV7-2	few	TGTGCCAGCAGCTCTCGGACTAGCGGGGGCGTAGAGACCCAGTACTTC	CASSSRTSGGVETQYF
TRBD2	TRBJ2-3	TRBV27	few	TGTGCCAGCAGCCTGACCGGGAGGGTCAGCACAGATACGCAGTATTTT	CASSLTGRVSTDTQYF
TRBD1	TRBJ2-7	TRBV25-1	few	TGTGCCAGCAGTGAGAGGGCCAGGACAGGTTTTTACTTC	CASSERARTGFYF
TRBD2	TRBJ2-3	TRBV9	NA	TGTGCCAGCAGCGTTACTAGCGGGAGAACAGATACGCAGTATTTT	CASSVTSGRTDTQYF
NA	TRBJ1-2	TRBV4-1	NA	TGCGCCAGTAAATCTATAACCTATGGGAGAAACTATGGCTACACCTTC	CASKSITYGRNYGYTF
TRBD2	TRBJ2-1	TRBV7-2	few	TGTGCCAGCAGCGGGAGACTAGCGGGACGGGTGGGGAATGAGCAGTTCTTC	CASSGRLAGRVGNEQFF
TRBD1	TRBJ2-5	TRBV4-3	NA	TGCGCCAGCAGCCAAGCAGGGACAGGGGAGACCCAGTACTTC	CASSQAGTGETQYF
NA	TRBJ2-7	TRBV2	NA	TGTGCCAGTCGTAGGACAAGGCTTAGCTCCTACGAGCAGTACTTC	CASRRTRLSSYEQYF
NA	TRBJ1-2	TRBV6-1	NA	TGTGCCAGCAGTGTTTCCAGGTTATATGGCTACACCTTC	CASSVSRLYGYTF
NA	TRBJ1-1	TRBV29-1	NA	TGCAGCGTTGTTCCCGTGGATGAAGCTTTCTTT	CSVVPVDEAFF
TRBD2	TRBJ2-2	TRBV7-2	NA	TGTGCCAGCAGCTCCCGGGAGGTCACCGGGGAGCTGTTTTTT	CASSSREVTGELFF
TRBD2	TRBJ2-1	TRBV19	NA	TGTGCCAGCAAGACTAGCGGGAGCAACAATGAGCAGTTCTTC	CASKTSGSNNEQFF
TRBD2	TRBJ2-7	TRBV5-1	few	TGCGCCAGCAGCTTGACTAGCGTACTATTTGTAAACGAGCAGTACTTC	CASSLTSVLFVNEQYF
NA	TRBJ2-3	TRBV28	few	TGTGCCAGCAGTTTGGATCCCCCCGGTACGCAGTATTTT	CASSLDPPGTQYF
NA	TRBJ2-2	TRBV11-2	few	TGTGCCAGCACCCCGGACCCGTTTTTTAACACCGGGGAGCTGTTTTTT	CASTPDPFFNTGELFF
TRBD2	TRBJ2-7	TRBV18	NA	TGTGCCAGCTCACCACTTCTAGCGGGAGACAGCGAGCAGTACTTC	CASSPLLAGDSEQYF
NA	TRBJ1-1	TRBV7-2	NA	TGTGCCAGCAGCTTCGGACAGCTCCCGAACACTGAAGCTTTCTTT	CASSFGQLPNTEAFF
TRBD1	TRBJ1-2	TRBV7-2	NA	TGTGCCAGCAGCTATACAGGGGACGGCTATGGCTACACCTTC	CASSYTGDGYGYTF